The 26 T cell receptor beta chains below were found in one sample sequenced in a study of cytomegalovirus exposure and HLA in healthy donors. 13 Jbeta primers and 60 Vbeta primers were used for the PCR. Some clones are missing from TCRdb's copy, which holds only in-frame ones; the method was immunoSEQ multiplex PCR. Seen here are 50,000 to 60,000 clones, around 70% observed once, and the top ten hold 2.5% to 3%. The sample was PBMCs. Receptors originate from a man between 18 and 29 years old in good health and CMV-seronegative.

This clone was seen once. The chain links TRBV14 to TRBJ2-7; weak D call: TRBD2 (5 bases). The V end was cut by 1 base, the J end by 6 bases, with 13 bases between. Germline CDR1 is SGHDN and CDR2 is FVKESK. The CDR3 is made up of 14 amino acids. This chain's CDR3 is CASSQVRGFGEQYF. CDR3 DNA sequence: TGTGCCAGCAGCCAAGTGCGAGGGTTCGGCGAGCAGTACTTC.

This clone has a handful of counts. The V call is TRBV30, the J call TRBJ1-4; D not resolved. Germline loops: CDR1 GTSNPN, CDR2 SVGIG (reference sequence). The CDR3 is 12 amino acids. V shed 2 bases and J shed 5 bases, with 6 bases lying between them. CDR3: CAWSPSNEKLFF. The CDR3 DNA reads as TGTGCCTGGAGTCCAAGCAATGAAAAACTGTTTTTT.

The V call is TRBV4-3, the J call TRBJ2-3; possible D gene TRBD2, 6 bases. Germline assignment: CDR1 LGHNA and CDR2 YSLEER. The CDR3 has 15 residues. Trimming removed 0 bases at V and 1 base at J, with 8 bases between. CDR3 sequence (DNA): TGCGCCAGCAGCCAAGAAAAGCGGGGCACAGATACGCAGTATTTT. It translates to CASSQEKRGTDTQYF.

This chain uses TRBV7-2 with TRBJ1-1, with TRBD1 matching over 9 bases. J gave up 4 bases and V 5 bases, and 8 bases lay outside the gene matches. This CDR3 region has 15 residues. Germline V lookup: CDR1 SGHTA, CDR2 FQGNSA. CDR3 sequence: CASSQHRGPGTEAFF. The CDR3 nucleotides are TGTGCCAGCAGCCAACACAGGGGGCCTGGCACTGAAGCTTTCTTT.

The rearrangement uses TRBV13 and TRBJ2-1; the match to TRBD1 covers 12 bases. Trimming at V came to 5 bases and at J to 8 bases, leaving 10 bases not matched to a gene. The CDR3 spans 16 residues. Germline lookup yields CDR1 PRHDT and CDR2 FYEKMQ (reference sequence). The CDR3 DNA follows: TGTGCCAGCAGCCCTGGGGAGGGACAGGGGGCCGATGAGCAGTTCTTC. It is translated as CASSPGEGQGADEQFF.

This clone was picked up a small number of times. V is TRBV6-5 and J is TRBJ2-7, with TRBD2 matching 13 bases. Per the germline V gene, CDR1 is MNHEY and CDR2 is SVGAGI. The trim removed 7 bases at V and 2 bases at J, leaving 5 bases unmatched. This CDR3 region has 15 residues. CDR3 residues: CASTDGTSGAYEQYF. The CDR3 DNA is TGTGCCAGCACCGACGGGACTAGCGGGGCCTACGAGCAGTACTTC.

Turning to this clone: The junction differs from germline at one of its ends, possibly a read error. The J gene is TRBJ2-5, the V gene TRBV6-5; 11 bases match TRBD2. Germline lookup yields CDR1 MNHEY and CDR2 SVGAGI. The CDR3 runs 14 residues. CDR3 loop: CASRSGTSGSRSHF. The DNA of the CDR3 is TGTGCCAGCAGGTCCGGGACTAGCGGCTCACGGTCGCACTTC.

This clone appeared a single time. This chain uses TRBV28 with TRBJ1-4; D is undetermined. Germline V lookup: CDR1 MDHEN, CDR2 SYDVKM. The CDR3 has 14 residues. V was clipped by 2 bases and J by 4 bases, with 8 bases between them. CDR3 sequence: CASSLRLINEKLFF. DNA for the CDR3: TGTGCCAGCAGTTTAAGACTGATTAATGAAAAACTGTTTTTT.

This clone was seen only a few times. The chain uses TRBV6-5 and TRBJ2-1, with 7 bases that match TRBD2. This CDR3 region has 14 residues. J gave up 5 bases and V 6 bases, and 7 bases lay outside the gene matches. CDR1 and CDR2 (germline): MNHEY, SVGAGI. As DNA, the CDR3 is TGTGCCAGCAGCCTGCGGGGGTCCAACAATGAGCAGTTCTTC. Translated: CASSLRGSNNEQFF.

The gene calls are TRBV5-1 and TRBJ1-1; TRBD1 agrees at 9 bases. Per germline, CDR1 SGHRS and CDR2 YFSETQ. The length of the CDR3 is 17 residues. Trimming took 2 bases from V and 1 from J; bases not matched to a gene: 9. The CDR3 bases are TGCGCCAGCAGCTTAGCGGGACAGGGCTTTTCGAACACTGAAGCTTTCTTT. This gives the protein CASSLAGQGFSNTEAFF.

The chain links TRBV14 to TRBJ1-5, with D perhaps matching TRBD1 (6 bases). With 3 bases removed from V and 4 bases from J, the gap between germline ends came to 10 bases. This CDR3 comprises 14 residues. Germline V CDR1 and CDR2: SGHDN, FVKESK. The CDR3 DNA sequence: TGTGCCAGCAGCCACAGGGGATTTAATCAGCCCCAGCATTTT. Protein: CASSHRGFNQPQHF.

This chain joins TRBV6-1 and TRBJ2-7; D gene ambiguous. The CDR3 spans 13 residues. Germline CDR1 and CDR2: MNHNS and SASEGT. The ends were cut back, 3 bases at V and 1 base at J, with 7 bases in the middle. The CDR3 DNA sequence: TGTGCCAGCAGTGAGTACCGGTCCTACGAGCAGTACTTC. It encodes CASSEYRSYEQYF.

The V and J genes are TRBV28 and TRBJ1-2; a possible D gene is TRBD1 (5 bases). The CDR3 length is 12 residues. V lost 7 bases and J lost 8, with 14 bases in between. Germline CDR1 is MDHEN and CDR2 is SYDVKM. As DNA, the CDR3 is TGTGCCAGCAACCCGGGGGTGGGAGGCTACACCTTC. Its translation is CASNPGVGGYTF.

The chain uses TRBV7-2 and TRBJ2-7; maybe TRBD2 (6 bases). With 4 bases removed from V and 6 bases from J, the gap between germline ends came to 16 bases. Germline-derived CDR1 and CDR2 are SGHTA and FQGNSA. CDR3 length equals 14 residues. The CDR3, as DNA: TGTGCCAGCAGCTCCCTTAGCGGTTGGGGCGAGCAGTACTTC. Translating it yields CASSSLSGWGEQYF.

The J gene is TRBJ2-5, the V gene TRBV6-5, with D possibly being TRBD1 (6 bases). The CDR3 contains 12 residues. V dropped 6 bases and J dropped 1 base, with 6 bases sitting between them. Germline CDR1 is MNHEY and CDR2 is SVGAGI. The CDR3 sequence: CASRGAQETQYF. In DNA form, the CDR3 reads TGTGCCAGCAGGGGGGCCCAAGAGACCCAGTACTTC.

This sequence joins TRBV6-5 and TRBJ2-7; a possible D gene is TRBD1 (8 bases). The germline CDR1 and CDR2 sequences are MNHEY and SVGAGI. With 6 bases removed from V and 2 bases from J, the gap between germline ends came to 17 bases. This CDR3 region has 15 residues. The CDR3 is CASRLSGTGTYEQYF. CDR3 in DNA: TGTGCCAGCAGATTAAGCGGGACAGGCACCTACGAGCAGTACTTC.

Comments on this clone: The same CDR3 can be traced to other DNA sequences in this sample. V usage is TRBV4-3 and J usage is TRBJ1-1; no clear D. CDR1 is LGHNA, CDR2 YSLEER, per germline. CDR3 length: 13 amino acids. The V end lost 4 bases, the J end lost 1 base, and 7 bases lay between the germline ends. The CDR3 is CASSRGENTEAFF. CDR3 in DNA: TGCGCCAGCAGCCGCGGAGAGAACACTGAAGCTTTCTTT.

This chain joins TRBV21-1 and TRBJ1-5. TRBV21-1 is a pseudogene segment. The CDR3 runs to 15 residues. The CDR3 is CASSKALRVNQPQHF. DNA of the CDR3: TGTGCCAGCAGCAAAGCGCTCCGGGTTAATCAGCCCCAGCATTTT.

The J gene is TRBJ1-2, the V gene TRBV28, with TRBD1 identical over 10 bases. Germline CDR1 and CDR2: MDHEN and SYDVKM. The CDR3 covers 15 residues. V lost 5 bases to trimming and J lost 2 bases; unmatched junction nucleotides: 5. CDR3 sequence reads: CASSHGQGVNYGYTF. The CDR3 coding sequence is TGTGCCAGCAGTCACGGACAGGGGGTAAACTATGGCTACACCTTC.

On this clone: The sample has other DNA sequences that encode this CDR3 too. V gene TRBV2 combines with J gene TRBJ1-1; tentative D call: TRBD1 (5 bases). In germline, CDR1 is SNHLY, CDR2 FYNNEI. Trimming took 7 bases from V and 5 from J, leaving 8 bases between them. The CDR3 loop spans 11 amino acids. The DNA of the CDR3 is TGTGCCAGCACGGGGGGGACTGAAGCTTTCTTT. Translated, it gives CASTGGTEAFF.

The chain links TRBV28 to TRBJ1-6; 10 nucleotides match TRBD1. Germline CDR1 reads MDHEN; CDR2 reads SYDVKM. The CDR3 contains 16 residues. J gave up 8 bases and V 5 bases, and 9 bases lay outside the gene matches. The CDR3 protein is CASSPTGGMRDSPLHF. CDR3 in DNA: TGTGCCAGCAGTCCGACAGGGGGCATGAGAGATTCACCCCTCCACTTT. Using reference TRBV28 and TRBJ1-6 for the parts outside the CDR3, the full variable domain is DVKVTQSSRYLVKRTGEKVFLECVQDMDHENMFWYRQDPGLGLRLIYFSYDVKMKEKGDIPEGYSVSREKKERFSLILESASTNQTSMYLCASSPTGGMRDSPLHFGNGTRLTVT.

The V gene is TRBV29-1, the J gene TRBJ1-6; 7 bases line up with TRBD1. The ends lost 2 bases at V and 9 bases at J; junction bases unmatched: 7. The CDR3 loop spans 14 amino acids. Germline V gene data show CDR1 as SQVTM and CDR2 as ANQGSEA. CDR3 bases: TGCAGCGTTGAAAAAGGGACAGACCCTTCACCCCTCCACTTT. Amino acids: CSVEKGTDPSPLHF.

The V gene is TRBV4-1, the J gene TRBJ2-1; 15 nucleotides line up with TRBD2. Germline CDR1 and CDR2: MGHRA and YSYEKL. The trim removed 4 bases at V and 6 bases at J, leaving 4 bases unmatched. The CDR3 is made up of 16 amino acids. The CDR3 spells CASSPGLAGGPNEQFF. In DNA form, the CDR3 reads TGCGCCAGCAGCCCCGGACTAGCGGGAGGGCCCAATGAGCAGTTCTTC.

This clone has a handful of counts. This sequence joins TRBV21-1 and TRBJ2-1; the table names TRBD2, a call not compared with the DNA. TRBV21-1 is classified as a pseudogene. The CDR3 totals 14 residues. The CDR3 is CARGTASSYNEQFF. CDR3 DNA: TGTGCCAGAGGGACTGCGAGCTCCTACAATGAGCAGTTCTTC.

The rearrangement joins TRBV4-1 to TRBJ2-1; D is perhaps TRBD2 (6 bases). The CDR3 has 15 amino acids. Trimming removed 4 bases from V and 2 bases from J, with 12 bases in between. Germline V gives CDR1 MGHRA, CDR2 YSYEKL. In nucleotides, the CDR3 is TGCGCCAGCAGCCCGGGCGGGACCGCCTACAATGAGCAGTTCTTC. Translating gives CASSPGGTAYNEQFF.

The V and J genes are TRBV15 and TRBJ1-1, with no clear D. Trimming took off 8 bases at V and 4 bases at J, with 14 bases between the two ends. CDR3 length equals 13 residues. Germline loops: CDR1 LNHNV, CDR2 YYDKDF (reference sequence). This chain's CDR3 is CATGGTRGTEAFF. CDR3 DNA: TGTGCCACCGGTGGAACCCGAGGCACTGAAGCTTTCTTT.